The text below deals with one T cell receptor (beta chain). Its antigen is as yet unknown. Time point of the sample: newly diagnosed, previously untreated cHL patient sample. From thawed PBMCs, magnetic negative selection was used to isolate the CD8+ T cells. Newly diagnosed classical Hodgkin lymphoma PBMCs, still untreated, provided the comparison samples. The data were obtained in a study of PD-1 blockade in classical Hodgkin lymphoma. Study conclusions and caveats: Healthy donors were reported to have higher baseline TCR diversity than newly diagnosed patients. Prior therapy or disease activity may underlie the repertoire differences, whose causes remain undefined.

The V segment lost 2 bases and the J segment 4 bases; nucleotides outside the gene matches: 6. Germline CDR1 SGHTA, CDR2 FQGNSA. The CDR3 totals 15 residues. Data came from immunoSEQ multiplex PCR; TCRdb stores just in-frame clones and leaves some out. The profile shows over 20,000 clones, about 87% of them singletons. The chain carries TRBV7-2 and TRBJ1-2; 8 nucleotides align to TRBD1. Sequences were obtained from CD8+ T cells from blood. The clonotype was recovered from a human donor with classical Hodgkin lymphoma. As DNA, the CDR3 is TGTGCCAGCAGCTTACAGGGGGCAACTACCTATGGCTACACCTTC. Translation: CASSLQGATTYGYTF.